Following are 30 T cell receptor beta chains from one sample sequenced in a study of blood T cell repertoires in COVID-19 (dated by TCRdb to 2020 to 2021). To prepare the library, the immunoSEQ multiplex PCR assay was applied. The immuneACCESS repertoire file appears here via TCRdb, limited to in-frame rearrangements. These files lack a portion of the clones; in checked studies, under half of the deficit traces to unresolved V genes, and the cause of the others is not known. In this sample the table shows some 150,000 clones, 80% to 90% of which occur a single time. Of the sample, approximately 14% is held by the ten largest clones. The source material was PBMCs or T cells enriched from blood (not recorded which). The receptors derive from a man over 45 who had recovered from COVID-19.

The chain has TRBV6-8 and TRBJ1-5, with D perhaps matching TRBD1 (6 bases). V lost 2 bases to trimming and J lost 4 bases, with 12 bases between them. Germline-derived CDR1 and CDR2 are MNHGY and SAAAGT. This CDR3 is built from 15 residues. The CDR3 DNA sequence: TGTGCCAGCAGTTACCCTACAGGGAGTAATCAGCCCCAGCATTTT. Residues: CASSYPTGSNQPQHF.

The V gene is TRBV21-1, the J gene TRBJ1-6; the D call of TRBD1 is as the table states it, not checked on the DNA. TRBV21-1 is termed a pseudogene. This CDR3 contains 15 residues. The CDR3 region has the DNA TGTGCCAGCAGCACCGAAGACAGGGCGGGTTCACCCCTCCACTTT. Translating gives CASSTEDRAGSPLHF.

Only one count was recorded for this clone. The CDR3: CASHKPGTGGPGANVLTF. The DNA for the CDR3 is TGTGCCAGCCATAAACCCGGGACAGGGGGCCCTGGGGCCAACGTCCTGACTTTC. The chain recombines TRBV11-2 with TRBJ2-6, with 12 bases identical to TRBD1. Per germline, CDR1 SGHAT and CDR2 FQNNGV. This CDR3 is 18 amino acids long. J was trimmed by 2 bases and V by 8 bases; bases with no gene match: 10.

This rearrangement joins TRBV28 to TRBJ1-2; TRBD1 matches at 8 bases. Per the germline V gene, CDR1 is MDHEN and CDR2 is SYDVKM. J gave up 2 bases and V 6 bases, and 5 bases lay outside the gene matches. This CDR3 has 14 residues. DNA of the CDR3: TGTGCCAGCAGCCGGACAGGGTTAAACTATGGCTACACCTTC. It specifies CASSRTGLNYGYTF.

In this sample, this clone turned up a few times. The chain combines TRBV30 with TRBJ2-5; 8 nucleotides line up with TRBD2. V dropped 2 bases and J dropped 1; count of bases not matched to a gene: 6. The CDR3 is 15 residues long. The germline V gene encodes CDR1 GTSNPN and CDR2 SVGIG (reference sequence). CDR3 DNA sequence: TGTGCCTGGAGTAAGTCGGGGGGGTTCCAAGAGACCCAGTACTTC. Protein sequence: CAWSKSGGFQETQYF.

The rearrangement uses TRBV28 and TRBJ2-1; possibly TRBD2 for D (6 bases). V was cut by 6 bases and J by 3 bases, with 15 bases left in between. The CDR3 is 15 residues long. The V gene's germline CDR1 is MDHEN and CDR2 SYDVKM. The CDR3 sequence is CASRQAGGHYNEQFF. CDR3 sequence (DNA): TGTGCCAGCAGACAAGCGGGCGGACACTACAATGAGCAGTTCTTC.

The V gene is TRBV28, the J gene TRBJ1-2; perhaps TRBD1 as D (5 bases). CDR3 length: 15 amino acids. The germline V gene has CDR1 MDHEN and CDR2 SYDVKM. Trimming stripped 3 bases from V and 3 bases from J, with 14 bases between. The CDR3 DNA reads TGTGCCAGCAGTTTTGGAGGGGCGTTTTACTATGGCTACACCTTC. Translation: CASSFGGAFYYGYTF.

The V gene is TRBV10-3, the J gene TRBJ1-3, with D perhaps TRBD1 (6 bases). V was shortened by 6 bases and J by 1 base, with 10 bases between the two germline ends. CDR1 ENHRY and CDR2 SYGVKD come from the germline V gene. CDR3 length: 14 amino acids. The DNA for the CDR3 is TGTGCCATCAGCATAGGGGGTTCTGGAAACACCATATATTTT. Its protein is CAISIGGSGNTIYF.

J is TRBJ1-2 and V is TRBV3-1 (or the pseudogene TRBV3-2); D may be TRBD1 (6 bases). The germline V gene has CDR1 LGHDT and CDR2 YNNKEL (reference sequence). The CDR3 spans 16 residues. V gave up 1 base and J gave up 1 base, with 13 bases separating them. DNA for the CDR3: TGTGCCAGCAGCCAAGCAGGACAGTCTTTTAACTATGGCTACACCTTC. Translating gives CASSQAGQSFNYGYTF.

This clone was picked up one time. This chain connects TRBV6-2 or TRBV6-3 to TRBJ2-5; D possibly corresponds to TRBD1 (6 bases). V was clipped by 0 bases and J by 1 base, with 6 bases between them. The CDR3 totals 14 residues. Looked up from germline, CDR1 is MNHEY and CDR2 is SVGEGT. The CDR3 spells CASSYSDSQETQYF. In nucleotides, the CDR3 is TGTGCCAGCAGTTACTCGGACAGCCAAGAGACCCAGTACTTC.

The chain has TRBV4-1 and TRBJ2-2, with TRBD2 identical over 12 bases. Trimming removed 5 bases from V and 4 bases from J; junction bases left unmatched: 5. This CDR3 comprises 16 residues. Germline lookup yields CDR1 MGHRA and CDR2 YSYEKL. Written as DNA, the CDR3 is TGCGCCAGCAGCGAAGGACTAGCGGGGTTCACCGGGGAGCTGTTTTTT. It encodes CASSEGLAGFTGELFF.

The sample holds one count of this clone. The rearrangement joins TRBV27 to TRBJ1-1; tentatively, D is TRBD1 (6 bases). CDR3 length: 15 amino acids. Trimming pared 6 bases from V and 1 base from J, leaving 15 bases between. CDR1 and CDR2 (germline): MNHEY, SMNVEV (reference sequence). In nucleotides, the CDR3 is TGTGCCAGCAGGCCATTACAGGGTACGAACACTGAAGCTTTCTTT. The encoded protein is CASRPLQGTNTEAFF.

CDR3 DNA: TGTGCCAGCTCCCCTCCGGGACAGGGCTACAATGAGCAGTTCTTC. This gives the protein CASSPPGQGYNEQFF. This rearrangement joins TRBV28 to TRBJ2-1, with 9 nucleotides matching TRBD1. The CDR3 sequence is 15 residues long. V dropped 8 bases and J dropped 3; count of bases not matched to a gene: 8. CDR1 MDHEN and CDR2 SYDVKM come from the germline V gene.

The V gene is TRBV27, the J gene TRBJ1-5; 9 bases are a match to TRBD1. CDR1 is MNHEY, CDR2 SMNVEV, per germline (reference sequence). This CDR3 has 13 amino acids. V shed 5 bases, J shed 5 bases, and the junction held 1 base outside the gene matches. Written as DNA, the CDR3 is TGTGCCAGCAGTGGACAGGGGTATCAGCCCCAGCATTTT. It translates to CASSGQGYQPQHF.

The chain recombines TRBV7-9 with TRBJ1-1; tentatively, D is TRBD1 (5 bases). This CDR3 has 14 residues. CDR1 is SEHNR, CDR2 FQNEAQ, per germline (reference sequence). The V gene lost 4 bases and the J gene lost 8 bases, with 17 bases spanning the gap. CDR3 nucleotides: TGTGCCAGCAGCTCCGCGGGGGTATCCGCCGAAGCTTTCTTT. Its protein product is CASSSAGVSAEAFF.

The J gene is TRBJ1-6, the V gene TRBV10-3, with TRBD1 identical over 10 bases. The germline V gene encodes CDR1 ENHRY and CDR2 SYGVKD. Trimming took 6 bases from V and 10 from J; bases not matched to a gene: 12. The CDR3 sequence is 16 residues long. The CDR3 here is CAIRATGGAAMSPLHF. The DNA for the CDR3 is TGTGCCATCAGGGCGACAGGGGGCGCAGCAATGTCACCCCTCCACTTT.

V is TRBV7-9 and J is TRBJ1-5, with D hard to call. Germline V CDR1 and CDR2: SEHNR, FQNEAQ (reference sequence). Trimming removed 3 bases from V and 3 bases from J, with 9 bases in between. CDR3 length: 14 residues. In DNA form, the CDR3 reads TGTGCCAGCAGCTTTCTTGGCAACAATCAGCCCCAGCATTTT. This codes for CASSFLGNNQPQHF.

The chain carries TRBV18 and TRBJ1-5, with D uncertain. Trimming left V 1 base short and J 2 bases short, with 9 bases between. The CDR3 covers 15 residues. The germline CDR1 and CDR2 sequences are KGHSH and LQKENI. The CDR3 DNA is TGTGCCAGCTCACCACGGCGGGGAGGCAATCAGCCCCAGCATTTT. Translation: CASSPRRGGNQPQHF.

This chain joins TRBV19 and TRBJ1-2; no clear D. The V and J ends lost 4 bases and 2 bases respectively, with 11 bases between them. CDR1 and CDR2 (germline): LNHDA, SQIVND (reference sequence). The CDR3 has 14 residues. In DNA form, the CDR3 reads TGTGCCAGTAGTACGCCGACACACAACTATGGCTACACCTTC. As protein: CASSTPTHNYGYTF.

The chain is built from TRBV6-4 and TRBJ1-3; 8 nucleotides align to TRBD1. V gave up 9 bases and J gave up 0 bases; unmatched junction bases: 10. Germline V CDR1 and CDR2: MRHNA, SNTAGT. The CDR3 has 16 residues. This CDR3 reads CARTSDRGSSGNTIYF. The CDR3 DNA reads as TGTGCCAGGACATCCGACAGGGGATCCTCTGGAAACACCATATATTTT.

The genes are TRBV21-1 and TRBJ2-7; TRBD1 is the table's D call, not checked against the DNA. TRBV21-1 is deemed a pseudogene. The CDR3 contains 17 residues. CDR3 DNA sequence: TGTGCCAGCAGCACTAGGGGCACAGGTGCGGTTTTTCACGAGCAGTACTTC. Translation gives CASSTRGTGAVFHEQYF.

V usage is TRBV3-1 (or the pseudogene TRBV3-2) and J usage is TRBJ1-5; TRBD1 might be the D (5 bases). Germline assignment: CDR1 LGHDT and CDR2 YNNKEL (reference sequence). CDR3 length: 13 residues. With 4 bases removed from V and 4 bases from J, the gap between germline ends came to 8 bases. CDR3 protein: CASSRGQNQPQHF. The CDR3 coding sequence is TGTGCCAGCAGCCGAGGACAAAATCAGCCCCAGCATTTT.

The rearrangement links TRBV18 to TRBJ2-1; D perhaps matches TRBD1 (6 bases). V dropped 6 bases and J dropped 14 bases, with 23 bases sitting between them. The CDR3 contains 14 residues. Germline V lookup: CDR1 KGHSH, CDR2 LQKENI. Here the CDR3 DNA reads TGTGCCAGCTCTCCCGGACAGCCAGGGGCACTGGAGTTCTTC. The encoded protein is CASSPGQPGALEFF.

V and J are TRBV5-1 and TRBJ2-3, with TRBD1 as a possible D gene (5 bases). V lost 1 base and J 2 bases, leaving 8 bases between the germline ends. Germline V lookup: CDR1 SGHRS, CDR2 YFSETQ. The length of the CDR3 is 14 residues. The CDR3 protein is CASSLQGITDTQYF. The CDR3 bases are TGCGCCAGCAGCTTGCAGGGTATCACAGATACGCAGTATTTT.

The rearrangement links TRBV6-1 to TRBJ1-1; D may be TRBD1 (6 bases). V gave up 2 bases and J gave up 7 bases, with 8 bases separating them. CDR1 and CDR2 from the germline V gene are MNHNS and SASEGT. The CDR3 is made up of 12 amino acids. The CDR3 bases are TGTGCCAGCAGTGAAAAGGACAGTGAAGCTTTCTTT. Translating it yields CASSEKDSEAFF.

This clone was detected only once. The chain has TRBV25-1 and TRBJ1-3; D gene unclear. CDR3 length equals 15 residues. Germline V lookup: CDR1 MGHDK, CDR2 SYGVNS. Trimming removed 3 bases from V and 6 bases from J, with 15 bases in between. CDR3 sequence reads: CASSDQRLSPNTIYF. CDR3 nucleotides: TGTGCCAGCAGTGATCAACGACTATCCCCAAACACCATATATTTT.

This clone was seen only once. The chain joins TRBV5-5 to TRBJ1-6; perhaps TRBD1 as D (5 bases). The V end was cut by 3 bases, the J end by 10 bases, with 8 bases between. CDR3 length: 12 residues. CDR1 is SGHKS, CDR2 YYEKEE, per germline (reference sequence). CDR3 sequence: CASSSDNSPLHF. The DNA of the CDR3 is TGTGCCAGCAGCTCGGACAACTCACCCCTCCACTTT.

The rearrangement uses TRBV11-2 and TRBJ2-1; 7 bases are shared with TRBD1. CDR1 is SGHAT, CDR2 FQNNGV, per germline. The J segment lost 4 bases and the V segment lost 5 bases, leaving 8 bases of the junction unmatched. This CDR3 has 15 residues. The CDR3 DNA reads TGTGCCAGCAGCATGAACAGGGGCGGGTACAATGAGCAGTTCTTC. This gives the protein CASSMNRGGYNEQFF. The variable domain in full, completed from reference TRBV11-2 and TRBJ2-1, reads EAGVAQSPRYKIIEKRQSVAFWCNPISGHATLYWYQQILGQGPKLLIQFQNNGVVDDSQLPKDRFSAERLKGVDSTLKIQPAKLEDSAVYLCASSMNRGGYNEQFFGPGTRLTVL.

This clone appeared a few times. The chain links TRBV5-1 to TRBJ1-2; no clear D gene. In germline, CDR1 is SGHRS, CDR2 YFSETQ. The CDR3 spans 15 residues. Trimming took off 4 bases at V and 2 bases at J, with 15 bases between the two ends. The CDR3 DNA reads as TGCGCCAGCAGCGACAAAAGTTCTTTCAACTATGGCTACACCTTC. Translated: CASSDKSSFNYGYTF.

CDR3: CATSTQGIRETQYF. The DNA of the CDR3 is TGCGCCACCTCTACCCAGGGTATCAGGGAGACCCAGTACTTC. V and J are TRBV5-1 and TRBJ2-5; D is possibly TRBD1 (5 bases). V was cut by 9 bases and J by 5 bases, with 20 bases left in between. Germline lookup yields CDR1 SGHRS and CDR2 YFSETQ. The CDR3 contains 14 residues.